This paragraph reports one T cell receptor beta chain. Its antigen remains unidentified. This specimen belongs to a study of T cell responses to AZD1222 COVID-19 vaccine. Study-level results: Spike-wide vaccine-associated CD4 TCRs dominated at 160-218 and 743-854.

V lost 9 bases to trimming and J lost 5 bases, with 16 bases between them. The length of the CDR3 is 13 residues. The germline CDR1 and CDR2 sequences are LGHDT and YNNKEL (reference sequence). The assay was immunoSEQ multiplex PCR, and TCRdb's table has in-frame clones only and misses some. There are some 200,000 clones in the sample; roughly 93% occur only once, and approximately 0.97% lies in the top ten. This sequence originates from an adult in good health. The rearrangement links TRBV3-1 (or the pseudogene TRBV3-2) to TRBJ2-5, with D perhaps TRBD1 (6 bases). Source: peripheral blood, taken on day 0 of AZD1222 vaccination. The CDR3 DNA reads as TGTGCCAGTCGGGACATAGGAAGGGAGACCCAGTACTTC. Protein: CASRDIGRETQYF.